These 13 T cell receptor beta chains were all obtained from the same sample, sequenced in a study of shared clonotypes between healthy human individuals. Measured with immunoSEQ multiplex PCR; TCRdb has only the in-frame clones, and not every one. The table includes more than 200,000 clones, approximately 65% detected once. Source material: memory CD4+ T cells sorted from blood. Subset reported: CD45RA-negative fraction. The receptor source for this set is a man aged 25-45 years in good health.

This sequence joins TRBV11-2 and TRBJ2-1, with 10 nucleotides matching TRBD2. Germline loops: CDR1 SGHAT, CDR2 FQNNGV. V was clipped by 4 bases and J by 4 bases; unmatched bases: 7. The CDR3 length is 16 residues. The CDR3 DNA reads as TGTGCCAGCAGCTCCTTCAAAGCGGGAGGGTACAATGAGCAGTTCTTC. Its protein is CASSSFKAGGYNEQFF.

The chain joins TRBV10-2 to TRBJ2-1, with unresolved D. CDR1 WSHSY and CDR2 SAAADI come from the germline V gene. V was shortened by 5 bases and J by 5 bases, with 7 bases between the two germline ends. The CDR3 is 12 amino acids. DNA of the CDR3: TGCGCCAGCAGTAGTCAGAACAATGAGCAGTTCTTC. Translating gives CASSSQNNEQFF.

This chain joins TRBV16 and TRBJ2-1; TRBD2 matches 12 bases. CDR1 KGHSY and CDR2 FQNENV come from the germline V gene. V gave up 0 bases and J gave up 4 bases; unmatched junction bases: 7. The CDR3 totals 18 residues. The CDR3 DNA reads as TGTGCCAGCAGCCAATCGGTTGTCGGGACTAGCGGGTACAATGAGCAGTTCTTC. It codes for CASSQSVVGTSGYNEQFF.

The chain links TRBV18 to TRBJ2-5, with 7 positions matching TRBD1. V dropped 3 bases and J dropped 3; count of bases not matched to a gene: 7. The V gene's germline CDR1 is KGHSH and CDR2 LQKENI. This CDR3 spans 15 amino acids. The DNA for the CDR3 is TGTGCCAGCTCACCTGCAGGGGGTAGGAAAGAGACCCAGTACTTC. This translates into CASSPAGGRKETQYF.

This clone has more than one count but fewer than ten. The gene calls are TRBV12-2 and TRBJ2-7; TRBD2 was called by the table and not checked on the DNA. TRBV12-2 is marked as a pseudogene. This CDR3 region has 20 residues. The CDR3 protein is CASRNRFILRTSGSPREQYF. In DNA form, the CDR3 reads TGTGCAAGTCGCAACAGGTTCATACTTCGAACTAGCGGGAGTCCACGCGAGCAGTACTTC.

V gene TRBV29-1 combines with J gene TRBJ1-2, with D tentatively TRBD1 (5 bases). This CDR3 has 15 residues. Germline V gives CDR1 SQVTM, CDR2 ANQGSEA. V shed 3 bases and J shed 2 bases, with 16 bases lying between them. The CDR3 DNA is TGCAGCGTTGAGGGGGTCGGGGCGAGGAACTATGGCTACACCTTC. This sequence encodes CSVEGVGARNYGYTF.

The V call is TRBV25-1, the J call TRBJ1-4; tentatively, D is TRBD1 (5 bases). CDR1 is MGHDK, CDR2 SYGVNS, per germline. The CDR3 covers 17 residues. V was pared by 3 bases and J by 0 bases, with 14 bases between. The CDR3 here is CASSDWGIGPTNEKLFF. CDR3 coding DNA: TGTGCCAGCAGTGATTGGGGGATTGGGCCAACTAATGAAAAACTGTTTTTT.

In this sample, this clone turned up many times. This chain uses TRBV30 with TRBJ2-6; D unclear. Germline values: CDR1 GTSNPN, CDR2 SVGIG (reference sequence). Deletions cut 2 bases from V and 0 bases from J, with 5 bases between. CDR3 length: 14 amino acids. Written as DNA, the CDR3 is TGTGCCTGGAGTCGAGGCTCTGGGGCCAACGTCCTGACTTTC. It specifies CAWSRGSGANVLTF.

This chain links TRBV6-1 with TRBJ2-1; a possible D gene is TRBD1 (6 bases). The germline CDR1 and CDR2 sequences are MNHNS and SASEGT. The CDR3 sequence is 14 residues long. The V gene lost 7 bases and the J gene lost 16 bases, with 26 bases spanning the gap. CDR3 coding DNA: TGTGCCAGCAACAACGTCTTTACGACAGGTCCAATCTTCTTC. Translated, it gives CASNNVFTTGPIFF.

This sequence joins TRBV5-1 and TRBJ1-4; D might be TRBD1 (6 bases). V shed 2 bases and J shed 8 bases, with 13 bases lying between them. The CDR3 length is 14 residues. The germline CDR1 and CDR2 sequences are SGHRS and YFSETQ. CDR3 in amino acids: CASSLNDQGEKLFF. The CDR3 DNA reads TGCGCCAGCAGCTTAAACGACCAGGGGGAAAAACTGTTTTTT.

This clone has only a few counts. This chain joins TRBV5-4 and TRBJ1-2; possible D gene TRBD1, 5 bases. The germline CDR1 and CDR2 sequences are SGHNT and YYREEE (reference sequence). V lost 0 bases, J lost 5 bases, and 14 bases lay in between. The CDR3 is 15 residues long. In DNA, the CDR3 is TGTGCCAGCAGCTTGGGTTGGGACCGAAAATATGGCTACACCTTC. Its protein product is CASSLGWDRKYGYTF.

The chain recombines TRBV30 with TRBJ2-6; 10 bases match TRBD1. The CDR3 totals 16 residues. The J segment lost 0 bases and the V segment lost 5 bases, leaving 4 bases of the junction unmatched. The germline V gene encodes CDR1 GTSNPN and CDR2 SVGIG (reference sequence). CDR3 bases: TGTGCCTGGCGGGACAGGGGCCTCTCTGGGGCCAACGTCCTGACTTTC. The encoded protein is CAWRDRGLSGANVLTF.

This rearrangement joins TRBV7-6 to TRBJ2-7; D is perhaps TRBD1 (6 bases). Germline CDR1 is SGHVS and CDR2 is FNYEAQ. The CDR3 consists of 16 residues. Trimming shortened V by 5 bases and J by 0 bases, and 17 bases separated the two germline ends. Written as DNA, the CDR3 is TGTGCCAGCAGCCAGACGTCCGGGACATACTCCTACGAGCAGTACTTC. This codes for CASSQTSGTYSYEQYF.